These 6 T cell receptor beta chains originate from one sample sequenced in a study of regulatory T cells in long-lasting Graves disease. Arm-PCR with iRepertoire HTBI primers amplified the CDR3 regions for these TCR beta libraries. MiXCR, run by TCRdb on the multiplex PCR reads, gives a single entry per CDR3 protein. The table records roughly 510,000 distinct CDR3 sequences, roughly 15% of them present only once. The time point here: newly diagnosed GD, antithyroid drugs for less than 3 months. Scientists built the TCR library using RNA that was extracted from PBMCs. In addition, the sample was reused for a study of T cells in Graves' hyperthyroidism and ophthalmopathy.

The input for sequencing was peripheral blood mononuclear cells (PBMCs), taken at new diagnosis, from a patient treated with antithyroid drugs. These receptor sequences come from a man younger than 35 with Graves disease.

In regard to this clonotype: A much larger clone is a single base away; this may be a read error. The CDR3 carries no conserved terminal phenylalanine or tryptophan, so it likely arises from a read error. This chain uses TRBV5-1 with TRBJ2-3; no clear D gene. Germline V CDR1 and CDR2: SGHRS, YFSETQ. The CDR3 sequence is 13 residues long. The V end was cut by 4 bases, the J end by 6 bases, with 12 bases between. The CDR3 is CASSPRPGDTQYS. As DNA, the CDR3 is TGCGCCAGCAGCCCGCGTCCAGGTGATACGCAGTATTCT.

This clonotype has a handful of counts. J is TRBJ1-2 and V is TRBV6-2 or TRBV6-3, with TRBD1 matching 7 bases. Germline-derived CDR1 and CDR2 are MNHEY and SVGEGT. J gave up 8 bases and V 1 base, and 1 base lay outside the gene matches. The CDR3 runs 12 residues. DNA for the CDR3: TGTGCCAGCAGTTACTGGGACAGCGGCTACACCTTC. It translates to CASSYWDSGYTF.

This clonotype was seen only a few times. This rearrangement joins TRBV4-1 to TRBJ2-2; D is possibly TRBD1 or TRBD2 (7 bases each). The CDR3 consists of 18 residues. The V end lost 0 bases, the J end lost 2 bases, and 16 bases lay between the germline ends. In germline, CDR1 is MGHRA, CDR2 YSYEKL. DNA of the CDR3: TGCGCCAGCAGCCAAGATCACCTCAGGGGGGGTAACACCGGGGAGCTGTTTTTT. This translates into CASSQDHLRGGNTGELFF.

This clonotype was counted ten times or more. The chain uses TRBV11-1 and TRBJ2-1; maybe TRBD2 (5 bases). From germline, CDR1 is SGHAT and CDR2 FQDESV (reference sequence). The CDR3 is made up of 13 amino acids. The V end lost 2 bases, the J end lost 9 bases, and 11 bases lay between the germline ends. CDR3 amino acids: CASSLRTRGEQFF. The CDR3 DNA is TGTGCCAGCAGCTTACGTACACGGGGTGAGCAGTTCTTC.

At least ten counts were recorded for this clonotype. The chain combines TRBV6-1 with TRBJ1-2, with D possibly being TRBD1 (6 bases). This CDR3 has 14 residues. V gave up 6 bases and J gave up 2 bases, with 13 bases separating them. The germline CDR1 and CDR2 sequences are MNHNS and SASEGT. In DNA, the CDR3 is TGTGCCAGCAGCCAAGAGGGGGTAAACTATGGCTACACCTTC. It translates to CASSQEGVNYGYTF.

This clonotype appeared many times. The rearrangement links TRBV2 to TRBJ2-2; TRBD2 aligns across 8 bases. Unmatched junction bases numbered 4, after V lost 9 bases and J lost 4 bases. Germline values: CDR1 SNHLY, CDR2 FYNNEI. This CDR3 has 13 residues. CDR3 in amino acids: CASGLASTGELFF. The CDR3 bases are TGTGCCAGTGGACTAGCTTCCACCGGGGAGCTGTTTTTT.